This TCR beta chain came from a study of T cells in Graves' hyperthyroidism and ophthalmopathy. Study overall: Pretreatment peripheral blood was obtained at initial diagnosis.

Regions amplified from RNA transcripts were the TCR beta CDR3 regions. Using the HTBI primer set, a first-round RT-PCR was run on the TCR CDR3. TCRdb analysed the multiplex PCR reads with MiXCR anew, one entry per CDR3 protein. Counted here are about 360,000 distinct CDR3 sequences, around 25% occurring once; the ten biggest clones make up more than 60%. CDR3 length: 15 amino acids. Germline V gives CDR1 SGHNT, CDR2 YENEEA. Trimming pared 1 base from V and 0 bases from J, leaving 7 bases between. Hyperthyroidism patients were newly diagnosed, had disease duration under 2 months, and were aged 18 to 65 years. Lactation, pregnancy, other autoimmune disease or uncontrolled infection led to exclusion of patients. This clonotype came up many times.

Sample: blood. V and J are TRBV11-3 and TRBJ2-1, with D perhaps TRBD2 (6 bases). The TCR originated in a man aged 45-65 years with Graves' hyperthyroidism. CDR3 nucleotides: TGTGCCAGCAGCTTAGGACTAGTCTCCTACAATGAGCAGTTCTTC. Amino acid sequence: CASSLGLVSYNEQFF.